These 16 T cell receptor beta chains were all obtained from the same sample, sequenced in a study of blood T cells in healthy people across ages. Next came a second PCR, run for 7 to 11 cycles, which used a sample-barcoded 5' primer along with a J-beta primer mix. TCRdb redid the calling of the 5' RACE reads with MiXCR, one entry per CDR3 protein. The sample shows hundreds of thousands of distinct CDR3 sequences, 58% of them seen only once. The sequencing sample was made of blood. These TCRs come from a man in his thirties or forties in good health.

The chain has TRBV20-1 and TRBJ1-6; 11 positions match TRBD1. Losses at the gene ends were 2 bases for V and 10 bases for J; bases not matched to a gene: 4. The CDR3 consists of 14 residues. Germline V gene data show CDR1 as DFQATT and CDR2 as SNEGSKA (reference sequence). Here the CDR3 reads CSARPGQGGSPLHF. Here the CDR3 DNA reads TGCAGTGCTAGACCGGGACAGGGGGGATCACCCCTCCACTTT.

The rearrangement uses TRBV15 and TRBJ2-3; tentative D call: TRBD2 (6 bases). The V end lost 0 bases, the J end lost 0 bases, and 13 bases lay between the germline ends. From germline, CDR1 is LNHNV and CDR2 YYDKDF (reference sequence). The CDR3 totals 17 residues. The CDR3 spells CATSREAASASTDTQYF. CDR3 bases: TGTGCCACCAGCAGAGAGGCGGCTAGCGCTAGCACAGATACGCAGTATTTT.

There are a few counts of this clonotype. This chain joins TRBV27 and TRBJ2-7, with TRBD1 matching over 9 bases. The CDR3 length is 16 residues. CDR1 is MNHEY and CDR2 is SMNVEV in the germline V gene (reference sequence). J was trimmed by 5 bases and V by 5 bases; bases with no gene match: 13. The CDR3 region is CASSQSPGTGTNEQYF. The CDR3 DNA is TGTGCCAGCAGTCAATCACCCGGGACAGGGACCAACGAGCAGTACTTC.

The V gene is TRBV12-3 or TRBV12-4, the J gene TRBJ2-7, with 8 bases aligning to TRBD2. The CDR3 sequence is 13 residues long. Trimming removed 6 bases from V and 3 bases from J; junction bases left unmatched: 4. The CDR3 nucleotides read TGTGCCAGCAGGGCCGGGGGGGACTACGAGCAGTACTTC. Translated, it gives CASRAGGDYEQYF.

This clonotype was counted a few times. This chain joins TRBV4-2 and TRBJ2-6, with D unclear. V was pared by 0 bases and J by 0 bases, with 9 bases between. The V gene's germline CDR1 is LGHNA and CDR2 YNFKEQ. The CDR3 spans 17 residues. CDR3: CASSQEVMGSGANVLTF. As DNA, the CDR3 is TGTGCCAGCAGCCAAGAGGTTATGGGCTCTGGGGCCAACGTCCTGACTTTC.

This clonotype is a singleton in its sample. The J gene is TRBJ2-2, the V gene TRBV29-1; no firm D call. The germline V gene has CDR1 SQVTM and CDR2 ANQGSEA. The CDR3 covers 9 residues. CDR3 sequence reads: CTRTGELFF. The CDR3 DNA reads TGCACCCGGACCGGGGAGCTGTTTTTT.

The J gene is TRBJ2-5, the V gene TRBV5-1, with D possibly being TRBD1 (5 bases). Judging by the DNA end, TRBJ2-7 fits better; the J call may be wrong. The CDR3 consists of 14 residues. In germline, CDR1 is SGHRS, CDR2 YFSETQ. The CDR3 here is CASSLLRTNDEQYF. The CDR3 DNA follows: TGCGCCAGCAGCTTACTAAGGACAAACGACGAGCAGTACTTC.

This chain joins TRBV7-2 and TRBJ2-3; D is ambiguous. Trimming cost V 0 bases and J 3 bases, with 7 bases left between them. The CDR3 runs to 14 residues. Per germline, CDR1 SGHTA and CDR2 FQGNSA. The CDR3 sequence is CASSLAGKTDTQYF. CDR3 in DNA: TGTGCCAGCAGCTTAGCGGGGAAAACAGATACGCAGTATTTT.

The genes are TRBV10-2 and TRBJ1-5; TRBD1 aligns across 10 bases. Germline CDR1 is WSHSY and CDR2 is SAAADI. This CDR3 is 15 amino acids long. J was trimmed by 5 bases and V by 6 bases; bases with no gene match: 7. The CDR3 reads CASRGTGEGDQPQHF. The CDR3, as DNA: TGCGCCAGCAGAGGGACAGGGGAAGGAGATCAGCCCCAGCATTTT.

A word on this clonotype: The junction departs from germline at one end; a sequencing error may be responsible. V usage is TRBV9 and J usage is TRBJ2-1; 8 bases align to TRBD2. There are 16 residues in the CDR3. Germline values: CDR1 SGDLS, CDR2 YYNGEE. In DNA form, the CDR3 reads TGTGCCGGCAGCCCGGGAGGGGGTAGCTCCTACAATGAGCAGTTCTTC. It specifies CAGSPGGGSSYNEQFF.

V gene TRBV12-3 or TRBV12-4 combines with J gene TRBJ2-7; 8 bases fit TRBD1. J was trimmed by 0 bases and V by 5 bases; bases with no gene match: 12. The CDR3 has 17 amino acids. The CDR3 region has the DNA TGTGCCAGCAGTCTTCAAGCAGGGGGCAGAAGCTCCTACGAGCAGTACTTC. Amino acid sequence: CASSLQAGGRSSYEQYF.

The rearrangement uses TRBV3-1 and TRBJ2-5; no firm D call. The CDR3 runs 13 residues. Trimming stripped 0 bases from V and 5 bases from J, with 7 bases between. Germline V lookup: CDR1 LGHDT, CDR2 YNNKEL (reference sequence). CDR3 loop: CASSQDEEETQYF. The CDR3 DNA reads as TGTGCCAGCAGCCAAGATGAGGAGGAGACCCAGTACTTC.

This clonotype was detected once. The chain is built from TRBV6-6 and TRBJ2-5, with 7 bases matching TRBD1. The CDR3 consists of 15 residues. J lost 11 bases, V lost 2 bases, and 14 bases had no gene match. Germline V gene lookup returns CDR1 MNHNY and CDR2 SVGAGI (reference sequence). CDR3 bases: TGTGCCAGCAGTTACCTGACAGGGCCAAGAGATGAGCAGTACTTC. It is translated as CASSYLTGPRDEQYF.

Turning to this clonotype: One end of the junction varies from germline; a read error may be responsible. The chain uses TRBV28 and TRBJ1-2, with D tentatively TRBD1 (6 bases). The CDR3 spans 14 residues. Germline assignment: CDR1 MDHEN and CDR2 SYDVKM. Here the CDR3 DNA reads TGTGCCGGCAGCATAAGGACAGTGAACTATGGCTACACCTTC. This translates into CAGSIRTVNYGYTF.

This sequence joins TRBV10-3 and TRBJ2-4, with 7 bases aligning to TRBD1. The J call may be wrong; the DNA end is better matched by TRBJ2-7. The CDR3 consists of 14 residues. From germline, CDR1 is ENHRY and CDR2 SYGVKD. The CDR3 DNA reads as TGTGCCATCAGTGAGACAGGGGAAAACGGCGAGCAGTACTTC. Its translation: CAISETGENGEQYF.

This clonotype was counted only a few times. This chain joins TRBV29-1 and TRBJ2-3; 13 nucleotides line up with TRBD2. Trimming removed 3 bases from V and 2 bases from J; junction bases left unmatched: 5. The CDR3 spans 16 residues. Germline loops: CDR1 SQVTM, CDR2 ANQGSEA. CDR3 bases: TGCAGCGTTGAGGGGACTAGCGGGGACATCACAGATACGCAGTATTTT. This sequence encodes CSVEGTSGDITDTQYF.